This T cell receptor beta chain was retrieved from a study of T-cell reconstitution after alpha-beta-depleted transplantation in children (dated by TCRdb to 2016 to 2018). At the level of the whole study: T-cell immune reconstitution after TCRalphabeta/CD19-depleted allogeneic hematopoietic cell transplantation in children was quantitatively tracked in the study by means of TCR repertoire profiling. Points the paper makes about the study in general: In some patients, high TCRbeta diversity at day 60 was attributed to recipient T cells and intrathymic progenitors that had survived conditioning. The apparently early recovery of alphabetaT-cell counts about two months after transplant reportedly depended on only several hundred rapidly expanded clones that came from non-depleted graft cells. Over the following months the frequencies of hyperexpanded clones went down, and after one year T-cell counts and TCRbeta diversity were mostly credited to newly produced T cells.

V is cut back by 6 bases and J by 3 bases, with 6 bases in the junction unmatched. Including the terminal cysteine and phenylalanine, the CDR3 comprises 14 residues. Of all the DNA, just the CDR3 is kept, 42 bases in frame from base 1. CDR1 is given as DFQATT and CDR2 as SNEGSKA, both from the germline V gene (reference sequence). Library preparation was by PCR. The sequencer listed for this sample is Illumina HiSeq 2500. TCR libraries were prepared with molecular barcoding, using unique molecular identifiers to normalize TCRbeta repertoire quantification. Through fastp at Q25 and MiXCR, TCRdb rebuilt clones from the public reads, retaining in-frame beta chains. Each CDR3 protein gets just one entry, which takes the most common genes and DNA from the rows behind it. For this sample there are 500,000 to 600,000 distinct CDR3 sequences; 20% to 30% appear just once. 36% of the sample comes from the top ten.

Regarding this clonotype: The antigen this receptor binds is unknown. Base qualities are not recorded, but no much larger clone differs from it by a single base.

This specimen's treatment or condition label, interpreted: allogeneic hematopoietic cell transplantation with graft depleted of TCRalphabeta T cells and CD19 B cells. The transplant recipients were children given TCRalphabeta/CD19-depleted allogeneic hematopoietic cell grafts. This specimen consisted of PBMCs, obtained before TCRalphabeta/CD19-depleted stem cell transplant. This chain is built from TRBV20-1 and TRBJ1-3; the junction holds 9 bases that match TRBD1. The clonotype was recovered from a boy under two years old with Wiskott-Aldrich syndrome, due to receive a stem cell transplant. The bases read TGCAGTGCACCGGGACAGGGCTTTGGAAACACCATATATTTT. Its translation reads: CSAPGQGFGNTIYF.